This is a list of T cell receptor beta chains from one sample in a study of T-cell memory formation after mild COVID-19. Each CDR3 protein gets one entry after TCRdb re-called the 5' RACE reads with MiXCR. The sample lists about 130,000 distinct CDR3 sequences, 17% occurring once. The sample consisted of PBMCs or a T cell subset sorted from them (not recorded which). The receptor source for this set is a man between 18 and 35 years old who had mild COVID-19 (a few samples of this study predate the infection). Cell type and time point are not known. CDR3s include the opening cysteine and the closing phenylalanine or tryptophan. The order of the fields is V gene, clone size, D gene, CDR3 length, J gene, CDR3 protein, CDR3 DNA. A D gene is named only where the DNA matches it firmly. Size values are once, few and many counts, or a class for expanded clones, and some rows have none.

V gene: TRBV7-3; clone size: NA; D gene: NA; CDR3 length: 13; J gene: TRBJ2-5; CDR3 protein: CASSSEYQETQYF; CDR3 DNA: TGTGCCAGCAGTAGCGAGTACCAAGAGACCCAGTACTTC
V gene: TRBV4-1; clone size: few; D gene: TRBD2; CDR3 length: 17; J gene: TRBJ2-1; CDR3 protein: CASSQRVSGGTYNEQFF; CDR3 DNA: TGCGCCAGCAGCCAGCGCGTTAGCGGGGGGACATACAATGAGCAGTTCTTC
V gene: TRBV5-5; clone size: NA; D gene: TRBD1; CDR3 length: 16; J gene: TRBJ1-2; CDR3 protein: CASSLTFGQGAYGYTF; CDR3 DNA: TGTGCCAGCAGCTTGACGTTCGGGCAGGGGGCCTATGGCTACACCTTC
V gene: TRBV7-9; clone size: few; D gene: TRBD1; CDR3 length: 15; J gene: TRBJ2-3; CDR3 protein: CASSFLGGGSDTQYF; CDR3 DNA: TGTGCCAGCAGCTTTTTAGGGGGCGGCTCAGATACGCAGTATTTT
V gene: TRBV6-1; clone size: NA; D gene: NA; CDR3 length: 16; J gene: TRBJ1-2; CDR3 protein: CASSEGNKAYVDGYTF; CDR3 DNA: TGTGCCAGCAGTGAAGGGAACAAGGCTTATGTGGATGGCTACACCTTC
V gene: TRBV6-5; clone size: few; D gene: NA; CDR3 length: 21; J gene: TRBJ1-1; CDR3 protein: CASSYSLVSWYRRSLNTEAFF; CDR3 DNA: TGTGCCAGCAGTTACTCGTTGGTTTCTTGGTATCGTCGCAGCCTAAACACTGAAGCTTTCTTT
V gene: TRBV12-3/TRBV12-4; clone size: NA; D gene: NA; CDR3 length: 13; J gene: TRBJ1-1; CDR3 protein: CASSFSGGTEAFF; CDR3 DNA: TGTGCCAGCAGTTTTTCGGGGGGCACTGAAGCTTTCTTT
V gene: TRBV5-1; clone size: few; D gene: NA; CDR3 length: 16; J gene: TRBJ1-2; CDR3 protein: CASSQKAEASMGGYTF; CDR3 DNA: TGCGCCAGCAGCCAAAAGGCGGAGGCTTCAATGGGTGGCTACACCTTC
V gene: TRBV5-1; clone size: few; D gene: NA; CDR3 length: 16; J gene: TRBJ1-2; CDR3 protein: CASSLDPGGSWYGYTF; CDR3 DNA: TGCGCCAGCAGCTTGGACCCGGGGGGCTCATGGTATGGCTACACCTTC
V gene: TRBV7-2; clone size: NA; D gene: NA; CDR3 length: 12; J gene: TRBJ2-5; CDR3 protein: CASSLLGGTQYF; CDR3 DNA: TGTGCCAGCAGCTTGCTGGGGGGCACCCAGTACTTC
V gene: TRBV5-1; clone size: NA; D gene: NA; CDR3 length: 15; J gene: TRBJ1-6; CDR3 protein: CASSLDGTSLAPLHF; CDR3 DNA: TGCGCCAGCAGCTTGGACGGGACTAGTTTGGCACCCCTCCACTTT
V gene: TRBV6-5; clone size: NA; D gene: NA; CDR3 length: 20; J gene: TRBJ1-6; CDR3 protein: CASSYIVPGRISSYNSPLHF; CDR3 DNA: TGTGCCAGCAGTTACATCGTGCCCGGACGGATTAGCTCCTATAATTCACCCCTCCACTTT
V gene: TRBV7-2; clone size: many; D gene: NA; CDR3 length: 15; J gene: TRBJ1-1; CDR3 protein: CASRTWAGFATEAFF; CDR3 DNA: TGTGCCAGCAGGACCTGGGCAGGGTTCGCCACTGAAGCTTTCTTT
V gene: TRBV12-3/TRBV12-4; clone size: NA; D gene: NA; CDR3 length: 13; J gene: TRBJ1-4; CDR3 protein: CASMEQGNEKLFF; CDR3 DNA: TGTGCCAGCATGGAACAGGGAAATGAAAAACTGTTTTTT
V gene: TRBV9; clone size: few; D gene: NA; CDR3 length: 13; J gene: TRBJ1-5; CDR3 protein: CASSVNGNQPQHF; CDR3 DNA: TGTGCCAGCAGCGTAAACGGGAATCAGCCCCAGCATTTT
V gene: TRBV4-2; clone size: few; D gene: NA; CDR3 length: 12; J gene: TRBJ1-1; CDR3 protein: CASSQERGEAFF; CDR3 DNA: TGTGCCAGCAGCCAAGAAAGGGGCGAAGCTTTCTTT
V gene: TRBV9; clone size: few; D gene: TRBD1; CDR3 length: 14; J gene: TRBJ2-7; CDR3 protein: CASSVTGGTYEQYF; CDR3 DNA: TGTGCCAGCAGCGTGACAGGGGGGACCTACGAGCAGTACTTC
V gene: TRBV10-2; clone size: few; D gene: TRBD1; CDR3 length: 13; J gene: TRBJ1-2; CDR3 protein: CASSSDRVYGYTF; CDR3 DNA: TGCGCCAGCAGTTCGGACAGGGTTTATGGCTACACCTTC
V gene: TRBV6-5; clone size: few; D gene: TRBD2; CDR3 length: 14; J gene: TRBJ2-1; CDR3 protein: CASSSYRGGARQFF; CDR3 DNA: TGTGCCAGCAGTTCTTATCGGGGGGGCGCGAGGCAGTTCTTC
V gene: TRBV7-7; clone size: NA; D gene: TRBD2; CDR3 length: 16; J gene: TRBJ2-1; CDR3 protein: CASSLGTGGGPNEQFF; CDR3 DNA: TGTGCTAGCAGCTTAGGGACCGGGGGGGGCCCCAATGAGCAGTTCTTC
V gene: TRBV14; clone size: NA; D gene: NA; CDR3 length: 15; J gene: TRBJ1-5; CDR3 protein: CASSPGGAHNQPQHF; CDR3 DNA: TGTGCCAGCAGCCCCGGGGGGGCCCACAATCAGCCCCAGCATTTT
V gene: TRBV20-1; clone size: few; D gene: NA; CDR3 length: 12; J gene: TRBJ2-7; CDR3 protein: CSAAGFSYEQYF; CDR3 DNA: TGCAGTGCGGCGGGGTTCTCCTACGAGCAGTACTTC
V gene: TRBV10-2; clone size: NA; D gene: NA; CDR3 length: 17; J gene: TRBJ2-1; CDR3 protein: CATFSGGGALFYNEQFF; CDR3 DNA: TGCGCCACATTCAGCGGAGGGGGGGCTTTATTCTACAATGAGCAGTTCTTC
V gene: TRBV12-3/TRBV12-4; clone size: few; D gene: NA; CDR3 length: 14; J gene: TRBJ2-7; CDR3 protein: CASSFSALGYEQYF; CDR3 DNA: TGTGCCAGCAGTTTCTCTGCCTTGGGGTACGAGCAGTACTTC
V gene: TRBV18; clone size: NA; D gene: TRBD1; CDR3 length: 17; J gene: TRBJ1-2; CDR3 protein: CASSPSPPGQGARGYTF; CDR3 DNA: TGTGCCAGCTCACCCAGTCCGCCGGGACAGGGGGCGAGGGGCTACACCTTC